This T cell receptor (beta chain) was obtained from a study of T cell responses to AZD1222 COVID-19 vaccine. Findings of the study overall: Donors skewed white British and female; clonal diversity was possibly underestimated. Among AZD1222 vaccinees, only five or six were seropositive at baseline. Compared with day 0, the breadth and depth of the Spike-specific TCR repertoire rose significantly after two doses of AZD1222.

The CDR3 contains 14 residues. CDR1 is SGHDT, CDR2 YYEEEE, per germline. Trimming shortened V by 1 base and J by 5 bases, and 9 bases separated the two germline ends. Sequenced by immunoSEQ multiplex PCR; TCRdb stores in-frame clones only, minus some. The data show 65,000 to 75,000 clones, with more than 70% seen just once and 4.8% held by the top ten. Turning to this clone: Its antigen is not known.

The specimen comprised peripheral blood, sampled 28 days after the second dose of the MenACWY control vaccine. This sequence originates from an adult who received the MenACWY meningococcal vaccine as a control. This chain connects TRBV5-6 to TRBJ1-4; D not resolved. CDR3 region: CASSLRAGNEKLFF. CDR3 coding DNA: TGTGCCAGCAGCTTGCGGGCGGGGAATGAAAAACTGTTTTTT.